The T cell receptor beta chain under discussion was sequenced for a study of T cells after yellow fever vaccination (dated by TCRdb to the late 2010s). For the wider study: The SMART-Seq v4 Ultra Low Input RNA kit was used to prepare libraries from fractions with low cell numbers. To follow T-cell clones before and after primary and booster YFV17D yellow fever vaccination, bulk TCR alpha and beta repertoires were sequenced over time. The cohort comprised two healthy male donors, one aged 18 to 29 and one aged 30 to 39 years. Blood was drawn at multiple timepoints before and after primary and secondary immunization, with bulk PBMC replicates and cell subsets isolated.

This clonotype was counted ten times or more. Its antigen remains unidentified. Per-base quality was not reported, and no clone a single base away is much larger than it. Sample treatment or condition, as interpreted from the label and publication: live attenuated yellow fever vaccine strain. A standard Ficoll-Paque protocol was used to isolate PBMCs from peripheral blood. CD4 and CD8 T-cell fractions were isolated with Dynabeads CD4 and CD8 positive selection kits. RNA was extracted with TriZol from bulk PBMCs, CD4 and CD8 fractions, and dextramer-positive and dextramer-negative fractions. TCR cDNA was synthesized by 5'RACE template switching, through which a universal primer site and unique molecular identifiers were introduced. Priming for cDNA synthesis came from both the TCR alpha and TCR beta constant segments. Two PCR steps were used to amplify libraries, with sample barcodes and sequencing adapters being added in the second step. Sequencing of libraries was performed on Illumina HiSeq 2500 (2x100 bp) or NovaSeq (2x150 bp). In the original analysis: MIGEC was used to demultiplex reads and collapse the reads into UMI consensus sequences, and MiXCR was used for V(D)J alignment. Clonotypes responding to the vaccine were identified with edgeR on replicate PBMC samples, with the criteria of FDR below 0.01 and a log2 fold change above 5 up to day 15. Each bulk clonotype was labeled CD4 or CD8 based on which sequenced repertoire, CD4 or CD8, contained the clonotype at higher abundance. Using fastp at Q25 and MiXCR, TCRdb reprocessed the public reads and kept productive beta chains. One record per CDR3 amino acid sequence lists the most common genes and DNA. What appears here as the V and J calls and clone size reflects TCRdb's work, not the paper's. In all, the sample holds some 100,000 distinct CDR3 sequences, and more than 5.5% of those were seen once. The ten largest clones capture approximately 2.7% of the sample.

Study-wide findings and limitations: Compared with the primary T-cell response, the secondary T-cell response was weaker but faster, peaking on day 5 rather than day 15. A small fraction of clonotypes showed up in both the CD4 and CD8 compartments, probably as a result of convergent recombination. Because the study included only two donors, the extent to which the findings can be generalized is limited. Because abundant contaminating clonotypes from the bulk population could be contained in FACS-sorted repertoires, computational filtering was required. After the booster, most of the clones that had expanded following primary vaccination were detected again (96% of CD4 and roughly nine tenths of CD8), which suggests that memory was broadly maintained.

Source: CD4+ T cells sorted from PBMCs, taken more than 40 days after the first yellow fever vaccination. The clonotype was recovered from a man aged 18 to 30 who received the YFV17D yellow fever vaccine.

The nucleotide sequence is TGCAGCGTTACTCCTCCGGGACGCTCATCTGGGGACTATGGCTACACCTTC. Its coded protein is CSVTPPGRSSGDYGYTF. Recombination linked TRBV29-1 to TRBJ1-2, with TRBD1 as a weak D call on 5 bases. V is reduced by 5 bases and J by 3 bases, leaving a spacing of 25 bases between them. CDR1 and CDR2 are drawn from the germline V gene: SQVTM, ANQGSEA. Measured from the cysteine to the phenylalanine, the CDR3 is 17 residues long. The kept DNA is CDR3 alone, 51 bases in frame from the first base.